Each of the 25 T cell receptor beta chains below was sequenced from the same sample in a study of metastatic and nonmetastatic thyroid tumors. TCRdb reprocessed the PCR reads using MiXCR. This sample carries some 31,000 clones, approximately 7.4% of them seen once, and the ten largest clones take around 45%. Ahead of thyroid surgery, no patient had received treatment of any kind. The sequencing sample was made of blood. The receptors here all came from a female donor with papillary thyroid cancer or a benign thyroid nodule (not recorded which). Some clones in this sample may be carry-over from other donors' samples.

A few counts support this clone. Since a much larger clone is just one base distant, this may be a read error. The chain links TRBV3-1 to TRBJ1-5; D is ambiguous. The CDR3 consists of 12 residues. The germline gives CDR1 LGHDT, CDR2 YNNKEL (reference sequence). The CDR3 region is CASIQRGQPQHF. CDR3 DNA: TGTGCCAGCATCCAACGGGGTCAGCCCCAGCATTTT.

This clone has a count of ten or more. This chain links TRBV25-1 with TRBJ2-7; 9 bases fit TRBD1. Germline V gene lookup returns CDR1 MGHDK and CDR2 SYGVNS. J was trimmed by 7 bases and V by 3 bases; bases with no gene match: 7. The CDR3 runs to 14 residues. The CDR3 DNA reads TGTGCCAGCAGTGAGACGGACAGGGGTTATGAGCAGTACTTC. Amino acids: CASSETDRGYEQYF.

This clone was counted at least ten times. The V call is TRBV30, the J call TRBJ1-3, with D hard to call. Germline V gene lookup returns CDR1 GTSNPN and CDR2 SVGIG (reference sequence). This CDR3 is 12 amino acids long. V lost 1 base to trimming and J lost 4 bases, with 5 bases between them. CDR3 DNA: TGTGCCTGGAGTGCCTACGGAAACACCATATATTTT. This gives the protein CAWSAYGNTIYF.

The table lists this clone with many counts. This may come from a read error, since a much larger clone is one base off. The same CDR3 is also encoded by other DNA sequences in this sample. This chain connects TRBV11-2 to TRBJ2-7; D is possibly TRBD1 or TRBD2 (5 bases each). This CDR3 comprises 17 residues. The V gene lost 5 bases and the J gene lost 6 bases, with 26 bases spanning the gap. Germline lookup yields CDR1 SGHAT and CDR2 FQNNGV. This CDR3 is CASSPPGLAGGSGEQYF. The CDR3 DNA reads as TGTGCCAGCAGCCCCCCGGGGCTAGCAGGAGGCTCAGGCGAGCAGTACTTC.

In this sample, this clone turned up many times. The V gene is TRBV27, the J gene TRBJ1-4; D is undetermined. V shed 8 bases and J shed 4 bases, with 14 bases lying between them. CDR1 is MNHEY, CDR2 SMNVEV, per germline (reference sequence). The CDR3 covers 14 residues. The CDR3 region has the DNA TGTGCCAGCCGCCTTGGGCCTTTTAATGAAAAACTGTTTTTT. Its translation: CASRLGPFNEKLFF.

The V call is TRBV20-1, the J call TRBJ2-1; D is undetermined. Germline CDR1 and CDR2: DFQATT and SNEGSKA (reference sequence). The CDR3 runs 13 residues. The ends were cut back, 3 bases at V and 3 bases at J, with 9 bases in the middle. The chain's CDR3 is CSASSRIYNEQFF. The CDR3 DNA follows: TGCAGTGCTAGTAGCAGAATCTACAATGAGCAGTTCTTC.

This clone was observed many times. V is TRBV19 and J is TRBJ1-1; 11 bases agree with TRBD1. The V gene's germline CDR1 is LNHDA and CDR2 SQIVND (reference sequence). V trimming: 3 bases; J trimming: 4 bases; junction bases outside the gene matches: 7. The CDR3 consists of 16 residues. This chain's CDR3 is CASSMPGGQGGTEAFF. The CDR3 coding sequence is TGTGCCAGTAGTATGCCGGGGGGACAGGGGGGCACTGAAGCTTTCTTT.

This clone was seen repeatedly, ten times or more. J is TRBJ2-1 and V is TRBV5-1; D might be TRBD2 (5 bases). The V gene's germline CDR1 is SGHRS and CDR2 YFSETQ. The V and J ends lost 0 bases and 0 bases respectively, with 10 bases between them. The CDR3 has 16 residues. In nucleotides, the CDR3 is TGCGCCAGCAGCTTGGCCGGGGAAGCCTCCTACAATGAGCAGTTCTTC. It is translated as CASSLAGEASYNEQFF.

The sample holds many counts of this clone. The CDR3 here is CASYLGTSYYGYTF. The CDR3 DNA reads TGTGCCAGCTACCTAGGGACCTCCTACTATGGCTACACCTTC. V and J are TRBV6-1 and TRBJ1-2, with a weak D call TRBD1 (5 bases). There are 14 residues in the CDR3. The ends were cut back, 8 bases at V and 3 bases at J, with 16 bases in the middle. In germline, CDR1 is MNHNS, CDR2 SASEGT.

This clone was seen ten or more times. V and J are TRBV15 and TRBJ2-7; D is ambiguous. Trimming cost V 3 bases and J 0 bases, with 9 bases left between them. This CDR3 has 14 residues. Per the germline V gene, CDR1 is LNHNV and CDR2 is YYDKDF (reference sequence). CDR3 sequence: CATSRAVLSYEQYF. CDR3 DNA: TGTGCCACCAGCAGGGCAGTCCTCTCCTACGAGCAGTACTTC.

There are many counts of this clone. The chain combines TRBV4-3 with TRBJ1-4; weak D call: TRBD1 (5 bases). Per the germline V gene, CDR1 is LGHNA and CDR2 is YSLEER. Trimming took 2 bases from V and 10 from J, leaving 14 bases between them. The CDR3 has 14 residues. CDR3 region: CASSQSGEIGKLFF. In nucleotides, the CDR3 is TGCGCCAGCAGCCAATCGGGGGAGATAGGAAAACTGTTTTTT.

This clone was picked up many times. This chain connects TRBV3-1 to TRBJ2-4; 9 bases are a match to TRBD2. The V and J ends lost 1 base and 4 bases, in that order; junction bases with no gene match: 2. This CDR3 has 15 residues. Germline V gene sequence: CDR1 LGHDT, CDR2 YNNKEL (reference sequence). Here the CDR3 reads CASSQGTSGKNIQYF. The CDR3 bases are TGTGCCAGCAGCCAAGGAACTAGCGGGAAAAACATTCAGTACTTC.

This clone came up many times. This rearrangement joins TRBV27 to TRBJ2-3; TRBD2 aligns across 15 bases. V gave up 5 bases and J gave up 5 bases; unmatched junction bases: 5. Germline lookup yields CDR1 MNHEY and CDR2 SMNVEV (reference sequence). The CDR3 runs to 16 residues. The CDR3 DNA sequence: TGTGCCAGCAGTGGCTGGACTAGCGGGAGGGTAGATACGCAGTATTTT. This encodes CASSGWTSGRVDTQYF.

This clone was counted many times. The V gene is TRBV14, the J gene TRBJ2-3; D is possibly TRBD2 (6 bases). Trimming removed 2 bases from V and 2 bases from J, with 11 bases in between. Germline CDR1 SGHDN, CDR2 FVKESK. The CDR3 runs to 15 residues. The CDR3 sequence is CASSQPGLPTDTQYF. The CDR3 DNA is TGTGCCAGCAGCCAACCGGGACTGCCCACAGATACGCAGTATTTT.

This clone was counted many times. This chain uses TRBV7-9 with TRBJ2-1; TRBD2 matches 14 bases. Germline assignment: CDR1 SEHNR and CDR2 FQNEAQ (reference sequence). V lost 2 bases to trimming and J lost 10 bases; unmatched junction nucleotides: 7. This CDR3 contains 16 residues. CDR3: CASSLSGTSGGGEQFF. As DNA, the CDR3 is TGTGCCAGCAGCTTAAGTGGGACTAGCGGGGGCGGGGAGCAGTTCTTC.

This clone was detected ten times or more. This sample also contains other DNA sequences that code for the same CDR3. This chain connects TRBV12-3 or TRBV12-4 to TRBJ2-7; 7 nucleotides match TRBD2. V dropped 3 bases and J dropped 6; count of bases not matched to a gene: 5. The CDR3 sequence is 13 residues long. CDR3: CASSFAGVGEQYF. CDR3 nucleotide sequence: TGTGCCAGCAGTTTTGCGGGGGTCGGCGAGCAGTACTTC.

With respect to this clone: This may be a read error: a much more frequent sequence differs by one nucleotide. The gene calls are TRBV10-3 and TRBJ1-1, with D uncertain. Germline V lookup: CDR1 ENHRY, CDR2 SYGVKD. V was cut by 3 bases and J by 7 bases, with 9 bases left in between. The CDR3 spans 12 residues. The CDR3 nucleotides read TGTGCCATCAGTGATAGGGAACATGAAGCTTTCTTT. Translated: CAISDREHEAFF.

This clone appeared many times. J is TRBJ2-7 and V is TRBV19, with TRBD2 matching over 10 bases. After removal of 5 bases from V and 2 bases from J, the junction contained 6 bases not matched to a gene. This CDR3 spans 15 amino acids. Germline V gene lookup returns CDR1 LNHDA and CDR2 SQIVND (reference sequence). The CDR3: CASSSTSGFPYEQYF. The CDR3 DNA reads TGTGCCAGTAGTTCGACTAGCGGGTTTCCCTACGAGCAGTACTTC.

The chain has TRBV6-1 and TRBJ1-2, with 10 bases aligning to TRBD1. CDR3 size: 14 residues. After removal of 7 bases from V and 7 bases from J, the junction contained 9 bases not matched to a gene. Germline values: CDR1 MNHNS, CDR2 SASEGT. The CDR3 coding sequence is TGTGCCAGCACCACTATCGGGACAGGGGCTGGCTACACCTTC. This codes for CASTTIGTGAGYTF.

This clone was counted many times. The V gene is TRBV5-1, the J gene TRBJ1-5; possible D gene TRBD1, 5 bases. Trimming stripped 2 bases from V and 3 bases from J, with 12 bases between. The CDR3 totals 15 residues. The germline CDR1 and CDR2 sequences are SGHRS and YFSETQ. CDR3 nucleotides: TGCGCCAGCAGCTTTGAGGGGCTCCCCAATCAGCCCCAGCATTTT. Translation: CASSFEGLPNQPQHF.

This clone was seen a handful of times. With a much larger clone just one base away, this may be a read error. The chain combines TRBV11-2 with TRBJ2-1; 9 nucleotides agree with TRBD2. With V trimmed by 5 bases and J by 3 bases, 8 bases remained unmatched. The germline CDR1 and CDR2 sequences are SGHAT and FQNNGV. The CDR3 length is 16 residues. CDR3 sequence (DNA): TGTGCCAGCAGCCCCAGACTAGCGGCAATCTACAATGAGCAGTTCTTC. Translating it yields CASSPRLAAIYNEQFF.

This clone was recorded many times. The chain uses TRBV2 and TRBJ2-2, with 11 positions matching TRBD2. The CDR3 is made up of 17 amino acids. CDR1 is SNHLY and CDR2 is FYNNEI in the germline V gene. V lost 0 bases to trimming and J lost 1 base; unmatched junction nucleotides: 1. The CDR3 DNA follows: TGTGCCAGCAGTGAAGCTGGACTAGCGGGGAACACCGGGGAGCTGTTTTTT. Translation: CASSEAGLAGNTGELFF.

This clone came up many times. The V and J genes are TRBV11-3 and TRBJ2-1; 7 bases agree with TRBD2. The CDR3 extends over 19 amino acids. Trimming removed 1 base from V and 0 bases from J; junction bases left unmatched: 12. Germline assignment: CDR1 SGHNT and CDR2 YENEEA. The DNA for the CDR3 is TGTGCCAGCAGCTTAGTGGGCGGGCTAGCGGCCAGCTCCTACAATGAGCAGTTCTTC. Translation gives CASSLVGGLAASSYNEQFF.

This clone was counted at least ten times. The chain couples TRBV6-1 to TRBJ2-2, with a weak D call TRBD2 (5 bases). There are 14 residues in the CDR3. Trimming cost V 6 bases and J 5 bases, with 13 bases left between them. The germline gives CDR1 MNHNS, CDR2 SASEGT. CDR3 in amino acids: CASREGMGTGELFF. The CDR3 nucleotides read TGTGCCAGCAGAGAGGGTATGGGGACCGGGGAGCTGTTTTTT.

The genes are TRBV11-2 and TRBJ1-5, with 7 positions matching TRBD1. The germline V gene has CDR1 SGHAT and CDR2 FQNNGV. The CDR3 is 16 residues long. The V gene end was trimmed by 5 bases and the J gene end by 0 bases; junction bases not matched to a gene: 7. The CDR3 reads CASSVNRGASNQPQHF. The CDR3 DNA follows: TGTGCCAGCAGCGTGAACAGGGGCGCTAGCAATCAGCCCCAGCATTTT.